This T cell receptor (beta chain) was sequenced during a study of cytomegalovirus exposure and HLA in healthy donors. Study results and limitations: Overall, approximately 150 TCR beta chains were annotated as cytomegalovirus-associated. TCR beta V- and J-gene trimming was later associated with a missense DCLRE1C variant. Some segments of the V type, notably TRBV6-2 and TRBV6-3, were excluded as indistinguishable.

The V and J ends lost 0 bases and 8 bases respectively, with 16 bases between them. CDR1 is LNHNV and CDR2 is YYDKDF in the germline V gene (reference sequence). This CDR3 region has 15 residues. Both 60 Vbeta primers and 13 Jbeta primers went into the PCR. Data came from immunoSEQ multiplex PCR; TCRdb stores just in-frame clones and leaves some out. The repertoire holds under 200,000 clones, approximately 75% seen once, with approximately 1.5% in the top ten. A note on this clone: The antigen is not known.

The donors comprised healthy bone marrow donors. This chain connects TRBV15 to TRBJ1-2; D may be TRBD1 (5 bases). What was sequenced was PBMCs. This TCR came from a girl under 18 in good health and CMV-seronegative. The CDR3 DNA is TGTGCCACCAGCAGAGATCGGGAGGGGACTAGGGGCTACACCTTC. This codes for CATSRDREGTRGYTF.